This is a list of T cell receptor beta chains from one sample in a study of shared clonotypes between healthy human individuals. Profiling relied on immunoSEQ multiplex PCR, and the TCRdb table lists in-frame clones only, not all of them. The table lists 2 million to 2.5 million clones, 85% to 95% of them singletons. Sequenced input: naive CD4+ T cells sorted from blood. The source is a young man in good health. Both conserved end residues are part of each CDR3. The D gene is left open where the match is weak. Clone size is stated in some rows and not others, as once, few, many or a class when expanded.

V,J,size,D,DNA,CDR3
TRBV27,TRBJ2-2,once,TRBD2,TGTGCCAGCAGTTTAAGGGAGGGCACCGGGGAGCTGTTTTTT,CASSLREGTGELFF
TRBV6-6,TRBJ2-1,once,.,TGTGCCAGCAGTTACTCGTACGGGGGAATTTACAATGAGCAGTTCTTC,CASSYSYGGIYNEQFF
TRBV6-6,TRBJ2-2,.,.,TGTGCCAGCAGTTACTCACCAGGGTTTCGGACCGGGGAGCTGTTTTTT,CASSYSPGFRTGELFF
TRBV18,TRBJ2-5,.,.,TGTGCCAGCTCACCGGGGGAATCGGAGACCCAGTACTTC,CASSPGESETQYF
TRBV2,TRBJ1-2,.,TRBD1,TGTGCCAGCAGTCAAAGCGGGGCGACAGGGCAGGGCTACACCTTC,CASSQSGATGQGYTF
TRBV11-3,TRBJ2-3,.,TRBD1,TGTGCCAGCAGCTTAGGGACAGGGACATCGGAGTGGGATACGCAGTATTTT,CASSLGTGTSEWDTQYF
TRBV6-5,TRBJ2-2,few,.,TGTGCCAGCAGTTACGATGAGGAGACCGGGGAGCTGTTTTTT,CASSYDEETGELFF
TRBV2,TRBJ2-7,.,TRBD2,TGTGCCAGCGGGACTAGTCTTTACGAGCAGTACTTC,CASGTSLYEQYF
TRBV5-4,TRBJ1-1,.,.,TGTGCCAGCAGCCGACCCTGGGGACGGAATAACACTGAAGCTTTCTTT,CASSRPWGRNNTEAFF
TRBV6-6,TRBJ2-3,.,.,TGTGCCAGCAAGGCAGGAAACACAGATACGCAGTATTTT,CASKAGNTDTQYF
TRBV6-6,TRBJ1-6,.,.,TGTGCCAGCAGTTACGCAACGGTGGATTCACCCCTCCACTTT,CASSYATVDSPLHF
TRBV11-3,TRBJ2-2,.,TRBD2,TGTGCCAGCAGCCCGCGGGGGGCCACCGGGGAGCTGTTTTTT,CASSPRGATGELFF
TRBV29-1,TRBJ2-5,.,TRBD2,TGCAGCGTTGAAGGACTAGCGGGCCAAGAGACCCAGTACTTC,CSVEGLAGQETQYF
TRBV7-8,TRBJ2-2,.,TRBD2,TGTGCCAGCAGCTCTAGCGGGGGGTCGAGCACCGGGGAGCTGTTTTTT,CASSSSGGSSTGELFF
TRBV7-9,TRBJ2-7,.,.,TGTGCCAGCAGCCTAACGCCGAATCTCTGGTACGAGCAGTACTTC,CASSLTPNLWYEQYF
TRBV10-2,TRBJ2-7,once,.,TGCGCCAGCTCGGACTACGAGCAGTACTTC,CASSDYEQYF
TRBV28,TRBJ2-5,.,.,TGTGCCAGCAGTTACTACCACGCGCAAGAGACCCAGTACTTC,CASSYYHAQETQYF
TRBV5-1,TRBJ2-1,.,.,TGCGCCAGCAGCTCTGGTGTGGGAATCTACAATGAGCAGTTCTTC,CASSSGVGIYNEQFF
TRBV10-3,TRBJ1-1,once,TRBD1,TGTGCCATCAGTACGACAGGGGAGGCTTTCTTT,CAISTTGEAFF
TRBV7-9,TRBJ2-7,.,TRBD1,TGTGCCAGCAGCTTAGGGACAGGGGTTTCCGAGCAGTACTTC,CASSLGTGVSEQYF
TRBV7-9,TRBJ2-6,.,TRBD1,TGTGCCAGCAGCGGACAGGGATCTGGGGCCAACGTCCTGACTTTC,CASSGQGSGANVLTF
TRBV9,TRBJ2-7,.,TRBD2,TGTGCCAGCAGCTCAGGGACTAGCGGGGGCTCCTACGAGCAGTACTTC,CASSSGTSGGSYEQYF
TRBV28,TRBJ2-2,.,TRBD2,TGTGCCAGCAGTTCCCCACTAGCGGGGGCCCTCACCGGGGAGCTGTTTTTT,CASSSPLAGALTGELFF
TRBV9,TRBJ1-6,.,.,TGTGCCAGCAGCTCACAAGGGTTCTCCTATAATTCACCCCTCCACTTT,CASSSQGFSYNSPLHF
TRBV2,TRBJ1-2,.,.,TGTGCCAGCAATACAGGTAGAGCTAACTATGGCTACACCTTC,CASNTGRANYGYTF
TRBV6-5,TRBJ2-5,.,.,TGTGCCAGCAGCCCGAGACAGTTTCAAGAGACCCAGTACTTC,CASSPRQFQETQYF
TRBV4-1,TRBJ1-1,.,.,TGCGCCAGCAGCCAAGAAAACAGGGTTTGGAACACTGAAGCTTTCTTT,CASSQENRVWNTEAFF
TRBV10-3,TRBJ2-2,.,TRBD1,TGTGCCATCGGGGACAGATCTACCTTCGGGGAGCTGTTTTTT,CAIGDRSTFGELFF
TRBV4-1,TRBJ1-2,.,.,TGCGCCAGCAGCCAAGTCGGGAAAATTCCTGGCTACACCTTC,CASSQVGKIPGYTF
TRBV21-1,TRBJ2-7,.,.,TGTGCCAGCAGCAAAGTCTGCCTATGGGGCGAGCAGTACTTC,CASSKVCLWGEQYF
TRBV5-1,TRBJ1-2,.,.,TGCGCCAGCAGCGACCCGGACACGATCTATGGCTACACCTTC,CASSDPDTIYGYTF
TRBV15,TRBJ2-1,.,TRBD1,TGTGCCACCAGCAGAATGGGACAGTACAATGAGCAGTTCTTC,CATSRMGQYNEQFF
TRBV18,TRBJ1-4,.,.,TGTGCCAGCTCACCATTCCGTGCAACTAATGAAAAACTGTTTTTT,CASSPFRATNEKLFF
TRBV5-1,TRBJ1-4,.,.,TGCGCCAGCAGCTTGGTCAGGTGGGGGGAAGATGAAAAACTGTTTTTT,CASSLVRWGEDEKLFF
TRBV5-4,TRBJ1-4,.,TRBD1,TGTGCCAGCAGCCCCCAAGGACAGGGAACTAATGAAAAACTGTTTTTT,CASSPQGQGTNEKLFF
TRBV20-1,TRBJ1-2,.,TRBD1,TGCAGTGCCGGGACAGGGGGACGGTACACCTTC,CSAGTGGRYTF
TRBV10-3,TRBJ1-1,.,.,TGTGCCACCGTAGAAGTGAACACTGAAGCTTTCTTT,CATVEVNTEAFF
TRBV30,TRBJ2-2,.,TRBD2,TGTGCCTGGGGGAGACTAGCGGGAAGTTCCGGGGAGCTGTTTTTT,CAWGRLAGSSGELFF
TRBV5-1,TRBJ2-3,.,.,TGCGCCAGCAGGGGGGCCACAGATACGCAGTATTTT,CASRGATDTQYF
TRBV2,TRBJ2-7,.,TRBD1,TGTGCCAGCTCCGTACGGGACAGGGGGCCGTACGAGCAGTACTTC,CASSVRDRGPYEQYF
TRBV5-1,TRBJ2-3,.,.,TGCGCCAGCAGCTTAGAAACATCTACGCAGTATTTT,CASSLETSTQYF
TRBV7-2,TRBJ2-5,few,.,TGTGCCAGCAGCTTAGATCGGTGGCAAGAGACCCAGTACTTC,CASSLDRWQETQYF
TRBV6-4,TRBJ2-6,once,.,TGTGCCAGCAGCCCTGGGCACTCTGGGGCCAACGTCCTGACTTTC,CASSPGHSGANVLTF
TRBV7-9,TRBJ1-1,.,.,TGTGCCAGCAGCCCTATCGGGACCCAGAACACTGAAGCTTTCTTT,CASSPIGTQNTEAFF
TRBV5-1,TRBJ1-2,.,TRBD1,TGCGCCAGCAGCTCTGAAACCGGGACAGGTTTCTTC,CASSSETGTGFF
TRBV5-1,TRBJ2-5,.,.,TGCGCCAGCAGCCCAGGGTCTCAAGAGACCCAGTACTTC,CASSPGSQETQYF
TRBV29-1,TRBJ2-5,.,TRBD2,TGCAGCGTTGGCCCTAGCGGGAAGGAGACCCAGTACTTC,CSVGPSGKETQYF
TRBV6-1,TRBJ1-5,.,.,TGTGCCAGCAGGACAGTTAGCAATCAGCCCCAGCATTTT,CASRTVSNQPQHF
TRBV10-1,TRBJ2-7,.,.,TGCGCCAGCAGTGAGTCGGGCCTGGGGGGACACTACGAGCAGTACTTC,CASSESGLGGHYEQYF
TRBV29-1,TRBJ2-7,.,TRBD2,TGCAGCGTGAGACTAGCGGGGAACTCCTACGAGCAGTACTTC,CSVRLAGNSYEQYF
TRBV11-2,TRBJ1-6,.,.,TGTGCCAGCAGCGGCCGGACCATTAATTCACCCCTCCACTTT,CASSGRTINSPLHF
TRBV15,TRBJ2-1,.,TRBD2,TGTGCCACCGCTCCTAGCGGGGGGCGATACAATGAGCAGTTCTTC,CATAPSGGRYNEQFF